The clone carrying this T cell receptor (beta chain) was seen just once. Its antigen is still unknown. The sample holds other DNA sequences that translate to the same CDR3. Cells designated naive CD8 were CD45RO-negative and were positively selected for CCR7, with terminally differentiated effector memory CD45RA+ cells excluded. Adult donors, all healthy and HIV-negative, had no recent acute infections or vaccinations. The data belong to a study of shared clonotypes between healthy human individuals. Only in-frame clones appear in the TCRdb table, and some are missing; sequencing was by immunoSEQ multiplex PCR. This sample yields some 2.1 million clones, of which 85% to 95% are seen a single time; roughly 1% belongs to the top ten. Study results and limitations: Rarefaction revealed incomplete sorted-subset sequencing despite large depth. Investigators expected sequencing depth to affect clonotype sharing among donors.

Germline values: CDR1 SGHDT, CDR2 YYEEEE. V lost 0 bases and J 3 bases, leaving 7 bases between the germline ends. The CDR3 consists of 14 residues. Sequenced material: naive CD8+ T cells sorted from blood. The sequence came from a man younger than 35 in good health. The chain combines TRBV5-6 with TRBJ2-1, with D unclear. The chain's CDR3 is CASSLGGRYNEQFF. In DNA form, the CDR3 reads TGTGCCAGCAGCTTGGGCGGCCGCTACAATGAGCAGTTCTTC.